This T cell receptor beta chain was profiled in a study of cytomegalovirus exposure and HLA in healthy donors. Points from the study as a whole: The study labeled 170 or so TCR beta chains cytomegalovirus-associated.

The PCR used 60 Vbeta and 13 Jbeta primers. This table comes from immunoSEQ multiplex PCR, and its TCRdb copy is limited to in-frame clones, with some not included. Here the sample spans more than 80,000 clones, 70% to 80% being singletons. The germline gives CDR1 MNHEY, CDR2 SVGAGI. The CDR3 consists of 14 residues. With 0 bases removed from V and 5 bases from J, the gap between germline ends came to 7 bases. Of note for this clone: What it binds is not known.

Input material: PBMCs. The chain combines TRBV6-5 with TRBJ1-4; D ambiguous. This receptor was identified in a boy aged 5-17 years in good health and CMV-seronegative. Here the CDR3 reads CASSYSTLNEKLFF. CDR3 sequence (DNA): TGTGCCAGCAGTTACTCGACTCTAAATGAAAAACTGTTTTTT.